The 31 T cell receptor beta chains below all came from one sample that was sequenced in a study of beta chain features in type 1 diabetes. Expressed TCRB transcripts were sequenced, since all the RNA that had been isolated was reverse transcribed. Sequencing was performed with immunoSEQ multiplex PCR; in TCRdb, only in-frame clones are kept and a portion is missing. The sample comprises about 250,000 clones, approximately 14% of which are singletons, and around 0.03% rests with the top ten. Sequences were obtained from naive CD4+ T cells from blood. The receptors were gathered from a woman in her thirties or forties in good health.

The CDR3 loop reads CASSSLPLGAGSNQPQHF. CDR3 DNA sequence: TGCGCCAGCAGCTCGCTCCCCCTAGGGGCTGGAAGCAATCAGCCCCAGCATTTT. The chain carries TRBV5-1 and TRBJ1-5; tentative D call: TRBD1 (5 bases). V was pared by 3 bases and J by 1 base, with 20 bases between. CDR3 length equals 18 residues. Germline values: CDR1 SGHRS, CDR2 YFSETQ.

This clone was detected a few times. V and J are TRBV29-1 and TRBJ2-6, with 8 bases aligning to TRBD1. Germline assignment: CDR1 SQVTM and CDR2 ANQGSEA. CDR3 size: 15 residues. V was pared by 4 bases and J by 4 bases, with 6 bases of the junction left unmatched. The CDR3 sequence is CSVARQGAGANVLTF. CDR3 nucleotides: TGCAGCGTTGCGCGGCAGGGGGCGGGGGCCAACGTCCTGACTTTC.

This clone was detected only a few times. The V call is TRBV9, the J call TRBJ2-3, with D hard to call. Trimming pared 0 bases from V and 1 base from J, leaving 6 bases between. This CDR3 spans 14 amino acids. Germline V gene data show CDR1 as SGDLS and CDR2 as YYNGEE. This CDR3 reads CASSVALGTDTQYF. The CDR3 nucleotides read TGTGCCAGCAGCGTAGCTCTAGGCACAGATACGCAGTATTTT.

The rearrangement joins TRBV29-1 to TRBJ2-7, with a tentative D call TRBD1 (5 bases). The CDR3 consists of 11 residues. Germline CDR1 and CDR2: SQVTM and ANQGSEA. Trimming shortened V by 5 bases and J by 4 bases, and 9 bases separated the two germline ends. The CDR3 nucleotides read TGCAGCGTTAGCAGGGCATACGAGCAGTACTTC. Translation: CSVSRAYEQYF.

The rearrangement links TRBV5-1 to TRBJ2-3, with 8 bases fitting TRBD2. Trimming cost V 4 bases and J 11 bases; bases outside gene matches: 18. The germline CDR1 and CDR2 sequences are SGHRS and YFSETQ. The CDR3 contains 16 residues. The CDR3 sequence is CASSPNGLAGPVGQYF. DNA of the CDR3: TGCGCCAGCAGCCCAAACGGACTAGCCGGGCCGGTGGGGCAGTATTTT.

The chain carries TRBV19 and TRBJ1-5; possibly TRBD1 for D (6 bases). This CDR3 spans 13 amino acids. V shed 4 bases and J shed 6 bases, with 10 bases lying between them. Germline V gives CDR1 LNHDA, CDR2 SQIVND (reference sequence). The CDR3 loop is CASSKGVGQPQHF. As DNA, the CDR3 is TGTGCCAGTAGTAAGGGGGTCGGTCAGCCCCAGCATTTT.

The table lists this clone with a few counts. The junction and the germline gene differ at one end; a read error may be behind it. The CDR3 region has the DNA TGTGCTAGCAGCTTAGGTACGCGCGGGGACGAGACCCAGTACTTC. Amino acid sequence: CASSLGTRGDETQYF. The J gene is TRBJ2-5, the V gene TRBV7-7; D may be TRBD2 (6 bases). The CDR3 totals 15 residues. Germline CDR1 is SSHAT and CDR2 is FNYEAQ (reference sequence).

This chain joins TRBV4-3 and TRBJ1-1; D is unclear. Germline V gene lookup returns CDR1 LGHNA and CDR2 YSLEER. The V and J ends lost 0 bases and 1 base respectively, with 9 bases between them. This CDR3 comprises 15 residues. The DNA of the CDR3 is TGCGCCAGCAGCCAAGAAGAGGGCAGGAACACTGAAGCTTTCTTT. Its protein product is CASSQEEGRNTEAFF.

This chain links TRBV7-9 with TRBJ1-6, with D tentatively TRBD1 (6 bases). The germline CDR1 and CDR2 sequences are SEHNR and FQNEAQ (reference sequence). V was pared by 2 bases and J by 5 bases, with 13 bases between. This CDR3 comprises 16 residues. The CDR3: CASSLRGGIHNSPLHF. CDR3 sequence (DNA): TGTGCCAGCAGCTTACGAGGGGGAATCCATAATTCACCCCTCCACTTT.

This clone was seen a handful of times. This sequence joins TRBV7-9 and TRBJ1-5; 7 nucleotides line up with TRBD1. The germline CDR1 and CDR2 sequences are SEHNR and FQNEAQ (reference sequence). The CDR3 runs to 15 residues. Trimming at V came to 1 base and at J to 2 bases, leaving 2 bases not matched to a gene. The CDR3 here is CASSLGGGGNQPQHF. For the CDR3, the DNA is TGTGCCAGCAGCTTAGGAGGGGGCGGCAATCAGCCCCAGCATTTT.

Only a few counts were recorded for this clone. V is TRBV18 and J is TRBJ2-7; perhaps TRBD2 as D (5 bases). Deletions cut 0 bases from V and 3 bases from J, with 18 bases between. Germline CDR1 and CDR2: KGHSH and LQKENI. CDR3 length: 17 residues. CDR3 coding DNA: TGTGCCAGCTCACCACCGAACGGCCCCGGAGGAGGCTACGAGCAGTACTTC. Amino acid sequence: CASSPPNGPGGGYEQYF.

V and J are TRBV5-4 and TRBJ2-1, with 9 bases fitting TRBD1. Trimming removed 4 bases from V and 4 bases from J; junction bases left unmatched: 6. This CDR3 is 15 amino acids long. Germline V CDR1 and CDR2: SGHNT, YYREEE (reference sequence). The DNA for the CDR3 is TGTGCCAGCAGCCCCCGGGACAGGGCATACAATGAGCAGTTCTTC. This gives the protein CASSPRDRAYNEQFF. Complete variable domain (other parts from reference TRBV5-4 and TRBJ2-1): ETGVTQSPTHLIKTRGQQVTLRCSSQSGHNTVSWYQQALGQGPQFIFQYYREEENGRGNFPPRFSGLQFPNYSSELNVNALELDDSALYLCASSPRDRAYNEQFFGPGTRLTVL.

This clone has a handful of counts. The V and J genes are TRBV7-2 and TRBJ1-1, with 7 bases matching TRBD1. From germline, CDR1 is SGHTA and CDR2 FQGNSA. This CDR3 has 13 residues. V was clipped by 5 bases and J by 3 bases; unmatched bases: 3. The CDR3 DNA reads as TGTGCCAGCAGCACCGACAGGGACACTGAAGCTTTCTTT. This sequence encodes CASSTDRDTEAFF.

This clone appeared a few times. The genes are TRBV10-3 and TRBJ2-7; TRBD2 agrees at 9 bases. V was clipped by 7 bases and J by 0 bases; unmatched bases: 7. The germline gives CDR1 ENHRY, CDR2 SYGVKD. The CDR3 runs to 15 residues. The CDR3 reads CAITPREGGSYEQYF. Here the CDR3 DNA reads TGTGCCATCACCCCGCGGGAGGGCGGCTCCTACGAGCAGTACTTC.

This chain connects TRBV6-1 to TRBJ2-7, with D maybe TRBD1 (6 bases). The V end was cut by 1 base, the J end by 12 bases, with 10 bases between. Germline values: CDR1 MNHNS, CDR2 SASEGT. This CDR3 has 11 amino acids. In DNA form, the CDR3 reads TGTGCCAGCAGTGAAGTAAGGGGGTTGTACTTC. This encodes CASSEVRGLYF.

There are a few counts of this clone. The chain has TRBV7-2 and TRBJ2-1; the match to TRBD1 covers 8 bases. Germline-derived CDR1 and CDR2 are SGHTA and FQGNSA. This CDR3 comprises 13 residues. Germline trimming cut 8 bases from V and 5 bases from J; bases unmatched to any gene: 5. CDR3 sequence: CASRQGANNEQFF. The CDR3 nucleotides read TGTGCCAGCCGGCAGGGGGCGAACAATGAGCAGTTCTTC. Variable domain in full (rest from reference TRBV7-2 and TRBJ2-1): GAGVSQSPSNKVTEKGKDVELRCDPISGHTALYWYRQSLGQGLEFLIYFQGNSAPDKSGLPSDRFSAERTGGSVSTLTIQRTQQEDSAVYLCASRQGANNEQFFGPGTRLTVL.

This clone has a handful of counts. V is TRBV7-2 and J is TRBJ1-3, with D perhaps TRBD1 (6 bases). In germline, CDR1 is SGHTA, CDR2 FQGNSA. V gave up 2 bases and J gave up 2 bases, with 10 bases separating them. The CDR3 runs 15 residues. CDR3 sequence: CASSLQGNPGNTIYF. Written as DNA, the CDR3 is TGTGCCAGCAGCTTACAGGGGAACCCTGGAAACACCATATATTTT.

V gene TRBV27 combines with J gene TRBJ1-6; 9 bases match TRBD1. The germline V gene encodes CDR1 MNHEY and CDR2 SMNVEV (reference sequence). This CDR3 has 16 amino acids. The trim removed 0 bases at V and 7 bases at J, leaving 4 bases unmatched. The CDR3 region is CASSLSDRGGNSPLHF. The CDR3 DNA is TGTGCCAGCAGTTTATCGGACAGGGGCGGAAATTCACCCCTCCACTTT.

V is TRBV5-1 and J is TRBJ1-6; 8 bases match TRBD1. Looked up from germline, CDR1 is SGHRS and CDR2 is YFSETQ. The CDR3 sequence is 14 residues long. J gave up 7 bases and V 4 bases, and 4 bases lay outside the gene matches. Here the CDR3 DNA reads TGCGCCAGCAGCCAGGACAGGGCCAATTCACCCCTCCACTTT. It codes for CASSQDRANSPLHF. The full variable domain, its missing parts supplied by reference TRBV5-1 and TRBJ1-6, is KAGVTQTPRYLIKTRGQQVTLSCSPISGHRSVSWYQQTPGQGLQFLFEYFSETQRNKGNFPGRFSGRQFSNSRSEMNVSTLELGDSALYLCASSQDRANSPLHFGNGTRLTVT.

V is TRBV15 and J is TRBJ2-7, with D possibly being TRBD1 (6 bases). This CDR3 spans 14 amino acids. V was trimmed by 0 bases and J by 3 bases, leaving 9 bases between them. CDR1 and CDR2 from the germline V gene are LNHNV and YYDKDF (reference sequence). The CDR3, as DNA: TGTGCCACCAGCAGAGATCAAGGGGGCTACGAGCAGTACTTC. Its translation is CATSRDQGGYEQYF.

The chain couples TRBV5-4 to TRBJ2-1; TRBD2 matches at 7 bases. Germline V CDR1 and CDR2: SGHNT, YYREEE (reference sequence). The CDR3 runs to 16 residues. The V gene end was trimmed by 0 bases and the J gene end by 4 bases; junction bases not matched to a gene: 7. CDR3 protein: CASSLGRLAHYNEQFF. The DNA of the CDR3 is TGTGCCAGCAGCTTGGGTCGACTAGCCCATTACAATGAGCAGTTCTTC.

This chain joins TRBV14 and TRBJ1-2; D remains unclear. Trimming took 2 bases from V and 8 from J, leaving 18 bases between them. The germline V gene has CDR1 SGHDN and CDR2 FVKESK. CDR3 length: 15 amino acids. The CDR3 loop is CASSQWRGQPGGYTF. In DNA form, the CDR3 reads TGTGCCAGCAGCCAATGGCGAGGGCAGCCGGGAGGCTACACCTTC.

The chain has TRBV27 and TRBJ2-5; D is ambiguous. The CDR3 extends over 13 amino acids. The V end lost 5 bases, the J end lost 0 bases, and 7 bases lay between the germline ends. Germline values: CDR1 MNHEY, CDR2 SMNVEV (reference sequence). CDR3 bases: TGTGCCAGCAGTCAAGCGTACCAAGAGACCCAGTACTTC. Translation: CASSQAYQETQYF.

The chain employs TRBV9 and TRBJ1-5; 7 bases are shared with TRBD1. The CDR3 spans 15 residues. Trimming cost V 1 base and J 3 bases; bases outside gene matches: 4. Germline V gives CDR1 SGDLS, CDR2 YYNGEE. Written as DNA, the CDR3 is TGTGCCAGCAGCGTAACGGGACAGCTCAATCAGCCCCAGCATTTT. Amino acids: CASSVTGQLNQPQHF. Drawing the rest from reference TRBV9 and TRBJ1-5, the complete variable domain is DSGVTQTPKHLITATGQRVTLRCSPRSGDLSVYWYQQSLDQGLQFLIQYYNGEERAKGNILERFSAQQFPDLHSELNLSSLELGDSALYFCASSVTGQLNQPQHFGDGTRLSIL.

The V and J genes are TRBV4-1 and TRBJ1-2; 10 positions agree with TRBD1. Germline-derived CDR1 and CDR2 are MGHRA and YSYEKL. Unmatched junction bases numbered 4, after V lost 0 bases and J lost 3 bases. CDR3 length equals 16 residues. CDR3 residues: CASSQERDRGYYGYTF. The CDR3, as DNA: TGCGCCAGCAGCCAAGAACGGGACAGGGGTTACTATGGCTACACCTTC.

Only a few counts were recorded for this clone. The CDR3 nucleotides are TGTGCCAGCAGTATCCTTGCCCCCACTCGTGGCTACACCTTC. Translation: CASSILAPTRGYTF. The chain links TRBV28 to TRBJ1-2; D is unresolved. The CDR3 runs to 14 residues. Per the germline V gene, CDR1 is MDHEN and CDR2 is SYDVKM. Trimming pared 5 bases from V and 7 bases from J, leaving 17 bases between.

V gene TRBV5-1 combines with J gene TRBJ2-6; a possible D gene is TRBD2 (5 bases). Germline loops: CDR1 SGHRS, CDR2 YFSETQ. This CDR3 region has 19 residues. V shed 6 bases and J shed 0 bases, with 22 bases lying between them. The CDR3 sequence is CASKNQEATRFSGANVLTF. The CDR3 nucleotides read TGCGCCAGCAAAAACCAGGAGGCAACGAGATTCTCTGGGGCCAACGTCCTGACTTTC.

This clone came up a few times. The CDR3 loop is CASSWRGASTDTQYF. The CDR3 coding sequence is TGCGCCAGCAGCTGGCGGGGGGCTAGCACAGATACGCAGTATTTT. This sequence joins TRBV5-1 and TRBJ2-3, with 8 bases lining up with TRBD2. The junction had 3 bases not matched to a gene; V was cut back by 3 bases and J by 0 bases. The length of the CDR3 is 15 residues. The germline CDR1 and CDR2 sequences are SGHRS and YFSETQ.

This chain joins TRBV7-9 and TRBJ1-4, with 8 bases lining up with TRBD1. Trimming at V came to 5 bases and at J to 4 bases, leaving 6 bases not matched to a gene. Germline lookup yields CDR1 SEHNR and CDR2 FQNEAQ (reference sequence). The CDR3 is 15 residues long. CDR3 amino acids: CASSPGTGFNEKLFF. CDR3 DNA: TGTGCCAGCAGCCCCGGGACAGGCTTTAATGAAAAACTGTTTTTT.

The chain combines TRBV6-1 with TRBJ2-7, with 12 bases fitting TRBD1. The germline V gene encodes CDR1 MNHNS and CDR2 SASEGT. The CDR3 is made up of 13 amino acids. Losses at the gene ends were 6 bases for V and 4 bases for J; bases not matched to a gene: 1. The CDR3 bases are TGTGCCAGCAGGGGACAGGGGGCTTACGAGCAGTACTTC. It is translated as CASRGQGAYEQYF.

The chain has TRBV7-2 and TRBJ2-3; a possible D gene is TRBD2 (5 bases). Germline assignment: CDR1 SGHTA and CDR2 FQGNSA. The CDR3 runs to 13 residues. V gave up 11 bases and J gave up 3 bases, with 15 bases separating them. Written as DNA, the CDR3 is TGTGCCGGAGGCTGGCGGAGGACAGATACGCAGTATTTT. It specifies CAGGWRRTDTQYF.